The text below deals with one T cell receptor beta chain. Its antigen target is currently unknown. Base qualities are not provided; no much larger clone lies one nucleotide away. The cohort consisted of some 730 healthy bone marrow donors. Cohort members were all nominally healthy when sampled, although unrecorded immune exposures were likely present. CMV serostatus was recorded as positive for roughly 290 and negative for about 55% of the 666 cohort members, whereas no CMV serostatus was recorded for the donor in question. Each donor provided a peripheral blood sample, and peripheral blood mononuclear cells were used for TCR beta sequencing. Genomic DNA extraction from the blood cell samples was performed with the Qiagen DNeasy Blood Extraction Kit. The library was obtained by the immunoSEQ multiplex PCR assay. A mixture of 60 forward primers for TCR Vbeta segments and 13 reverse primers for TCR Jbeta segments was used in the multiplex PCR. A multiplex PCR assay on genomic DNA amplified the CDR3 region of rearranged TCR beta genes. The amplified TCR beta libraries were sequenced on the Illumina HiSeq System as 87-base-pair reads. In the authors' own workflow: Across the 640 or so repertoires, a later analysis counted approximately 83 million unique TCR beta chains, 9.5 million to 13 million of which were shared by at least two donors. Raw reads were error-corrected and collapsed into unique sequences with a nearest-neighbor algorithm that merged closely related sequences to remove PCR and sequencing errors. Alignment of CDR3 sequences to IMGT reference sequences was used to assign V, D and J gene segments. For a sequence to be retained, a match of at least six nucleotides to both a V gene segment and a J gene segment was required. A rearrangement counted as productive if the CDR3 had no stop codons and remained in frame with V and J, and every other rearrangement counted as non-productive. Following IMGT convention, CDR3 was defined as the stretch from the second conserved V-encoded cysteine to the conserved J-encoded phenylalanine. In an earlier analysis of around 600 of the donors, sequences lacking an unambiguous match to a single V gene segment were excluded. In an earlier analysis of roughly 600 of the donors, a V segment was called functional when productive rearrangements were above 56.7%, and segregating when the standard deviation between donors exceeded 5%. A statistical classification framework was developed to diagnose cytomegalovirus status using the catalog of TCR beta chain sequences. In a later analysis, TCR nucleotide sequences were compared against IMGT/GENE-DB human TR gene sequences so that V and J genes could be assigned. The TCRdist pipeline was used in a later analysis to assign CDR3 sequences and most-parsimonious VDJ recombination scenarios. In a later analysis, each TCR beta chain was defined by its CDR3 amino acid sequence together with its V-gene family, and reads without a unique V-gene family were excluded. As a way to deal with suspected cross-contamination and a sequencing artifact, a later analysis dropped approximately 590 nucleotide sequences that were highly shared and had low generation probability. For each public chain, a later analysis derived a clonal expansion index from normalized ranks of inferred template counts within each repertoire. Generation probabilities in a later analysis came from a VDJ recombination model fitted to out-of-frame rearrangements, and those results were checked against IGoR. Hypergeometric tests were used in a later analysis to score TCR-TCR, TCR-HLA and TCR-CMV co-occurrence, with a repertoire-size bias correction applied to the TCR pairs. A later analysis estimated false discovery rates by permuting HLA or CMV assignments 20 times. A later analysis grouped co-occurring TCRs with DBSCAN, adding TCRdist sequence similarity when clustering within HLA-allele-positive subsets. For co-occurrence clustering, repertoires with fewer than 30,000 or more than 120,000 public chains were excluded, along with five or six repertoires with anomalous nucleotide sharing. TCRdb's version of the immuneACCESS table is confined to in-frame rearrangements and falls short of the full clone set. An unresolved V gene accounts for under half of the shortfall where checked; the remainder is of unknown origin. V, J and clone size were drawn from that table, and D and trimming were deduced from the DNA. Present in this sample are roughly 140,000 clones, roughly 76% of which were seen just once. The biggest ten clones account for about an eighth of the sample.

The trim is 0 bases for V and 8 bases for J, with a gap of 13 bases between the germline ends. The CDR3, from cysteine to phenylalanine, totals 14 residues. Only the CDR3 DNA is retained, 42 bases long and in frame from the first base. The germline V gene provides CDR1 MGHRA and CDR2 YSYEKL. This sample is part of a study of cytomegalovirus exposure and HLA in healthy donors (dated by TCRdb to between 2016 and 2019). Describing the broader study: An earlier analysis of 550 to 700 of the donors reported 250 to 350 Gb of sequence data and more than 90 million unique TCR beta sequences from 150 million to 200 million T cells. Donor age, sex, ethnicity and CMV serostatus were collected together with the repertoire data. High-throughput TCR immunosequencing, statistical association of individual TCRs with disease status, and machine learning were combined to predict cytomegalovirus infection status. Roughly 300 gigabases of sequencing data and 80 million or so unique TCR sequences were included in an early release covering about 700 HLA-typed donors. A later genetic analysis used genome-wide SNP genotypes for about three fifths of the 666 donors, treating that subset as a discovery cohort. Besides the first cohort of more than 650 subjects, a separate validation cohort made up of some 110 different subjects was used. The study profiled the T cell repertoires of under 700 subjects by immunosequencing and related them to cytomegalovirus serostatus. The later analysis used no new phenotypic data to find candidate immune exposures, relying instead on TCR beta sequences and their occurrence across donors. The study aimed to test whether cataloging public T cell receptors could reveal signatures of past pathogen exposure. Because of strong linkage in the cohort, a handful of DR-DQ haplotypes were treated as single units for association and clustering. On average, around 240,000 unique TCR beta nucleotide sequences were sequenced per donor among 398 genotyped donors of the cohort, with roughly 18% of those sequences being non-productive. The genetic ancestry cluster associated with self-reported Caucasian donors included 81% of the roughly 360 genotyped donors. Both class I and class II loci were covered by HLA typing, at four-digit resolution. Typing coverage differed by locus: A, B, C, DRB1 and DQB1 were typed in about 629-640 donors, DQA1 in about 500, DPA1 in some 570, and DPB1 in around 490. Every repertoire in the discovery cohort had been generated on one and the same sequencing platform. In a later analysis, previously published TCR beta repertoires from several hundred donors were re-analyzed and high-resolution HLA genotyping was added so that TCR occurrence patterns could be studied. To decide whether each TCR beta V gene segment behaved as functional or pseudogenic, an earlier analysis of some 570 of the donors relied on high-throughput TCR beta sequencing.

The research as a whole found: CMV serostatus was the only immune exposure information available for the cohort. The classifier was reported to diagnose cytomegalovirus status with high specificity and sensitivity in both the original cohort and the validation cohort. Only TCR beta chains were sequenced in this cohort, and the absence of alpha or paired-chain data limited detectable features. When HLA alleles, especially DR and DQ, strongly co-occurred, attributing TCR associations to individual alleles was difficult. In a later genetic analysis, a missense DCLRE1C variant was associated with V-gene and J-gene trimming of TCR beta chains, and the association was replicated in an independent cohort. In the study, about 150 TCR beta chains were listed as associated with cytomegalovirus. In a later analysis, TCR association rates were found to vary across HLA loci, with the most associated TCRs seen for DRB1 alleles and the fewest for HLA-C alleles. Compared with equally common non-associated chains, HLA-associated TCR beta chains in a later analysis were more clonally expanded and had lower generation probabilities. A further reported finding was that TCR beta sequences accurately predicted the HLA-A and HLA-B alleles for most subjects in the first cohort. In an earlier analysis of some 640 of the donors, most TCR beta V segments were observed in productive rearrangements about 87% or about 30% of the time, broadly matching IMGT annotations. Because the 87-base-pair reads could not distinguish some IMGT-functional V segments, including TRBV6-2 and TRBV6-3, those segments were excluded. Linkage disequilibrium might explain the correlated functional status among segregating V segments, but an unknown experimental factor could not be ruled out. In a later analysis, several top co-occurrence clusters were reported to appear linked to parvovirus B19, influenza, CMV and Epstein-Barr virus. A cluster of highly shared sequence variants was judged likely to be a technical artifact of the sequencing pipeline. Presence/absence analyses assumed roughly uniform sequencing depth across donors, an assumption that may not hold. Because HLA typing was missing for some donors at each locus, association tests included only the typed subset. A later genetic analysis reported fewer N-insertions in productive TCRs among donors in an Asian-associated ancestry cluster than the roughly 700-donor mean. According to the authors, the approach could potentially be generalized to other disease states and immunological phenotypes. While some public TCRs were present in many individuals, most TCR sequences turned up only very rarely across donors. A later analysis associated about 17,000 TCR beta sequences with specific HLA alleles at a false discovery rate of 0.05. In vitro tests confirmed that a few of the cytomegalovirus-associated TCR beta chains recognize cytomegalovirus antigens. A later analysis found that most CMV-associated TCR beta chains appeared HLA-restricted, with HLA associations seemingly driven largely by CMV exposure. Because counts were too low, roughly 16 rarely observed V segments, including chromosome 9 orphons, were left out of the earlier analysis of about 500 of the donors.

This receptor was obtained from a human donor in good health. Input material: PBMCs. The rearranged segments are TRBV4-1 and TRBJ1-2; TRBD1 could be the D gene, as 5 bases match. The sequenced DNA is TGCGCCAGCAGCCAAGAGGAGAGACAGAGAGGCTACACCTTC. Its protein reads: CASSQEERQRGYTF.